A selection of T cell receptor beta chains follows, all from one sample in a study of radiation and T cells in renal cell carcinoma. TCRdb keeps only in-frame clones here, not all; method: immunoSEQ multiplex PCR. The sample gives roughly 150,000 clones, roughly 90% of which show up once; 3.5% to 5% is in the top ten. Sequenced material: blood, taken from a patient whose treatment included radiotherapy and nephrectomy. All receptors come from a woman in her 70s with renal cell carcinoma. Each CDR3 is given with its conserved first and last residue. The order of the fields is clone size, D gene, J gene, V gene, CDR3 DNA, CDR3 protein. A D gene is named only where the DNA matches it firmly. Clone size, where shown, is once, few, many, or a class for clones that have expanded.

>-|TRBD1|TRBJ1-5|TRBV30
TGTGCCTGGAACTACAGGGGGCAATTGGGCAATCAGCCCCAGCATTTT
CAWNYRGQLGNQPQHF
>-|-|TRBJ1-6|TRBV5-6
TGTGCCAGCAGCCTCTTGAGCTCACCCCTCCACTTT
CASSLLSSPLHF
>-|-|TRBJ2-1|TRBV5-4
TGTGCCAGCAGCTGGCCAGGGGGGGCCTCAAATGAGCAGTTCTTC
CASSWPGGASNEQFF
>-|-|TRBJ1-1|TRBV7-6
TGTGCCAGCAGCTTAAGAATGGATTCCACTGAAGCTTTCTTT
CASSLRMDSTEAFF
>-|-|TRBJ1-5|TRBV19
TGTGCCAGTAGCACTCTCTCTAATCAGCCCCAGCATTTT
CASSTLSNQPQHF
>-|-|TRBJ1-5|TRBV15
TGTGCCACCAGCAGAGCCGATCAGCCCCAGCATTTT
CATSRADQPQHF
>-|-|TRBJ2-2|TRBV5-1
TGCGCCAGCAGCTTGGACGGGAAAGCCGGGGAGCTGTTTTTT
CASSLDGKAGELFF
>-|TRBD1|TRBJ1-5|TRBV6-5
TGTGCCAGCAGTTCGGGACAGGGGGTTGGGAAACAGCCCCAGCATTTT
CASSSGQGVGKQPQHF
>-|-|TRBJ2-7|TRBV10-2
TGCGCCAGCAGTGAGGGGTTGGAGCAGTACTTC
CASSEGLEQYF
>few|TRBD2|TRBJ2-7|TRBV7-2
TGTGCCAGCAGCTTACCACTAGCGGGGGGGCCCTACGAGCAGTACTTC
CASSLPLAGGPYEQYF
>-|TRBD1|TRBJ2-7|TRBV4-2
TGTGCCAGCAGCCAAGATTCCCAGACAGGGGCGGTCTACGAGCAGTACTTC
CASSQDSQTGAVYEQYF
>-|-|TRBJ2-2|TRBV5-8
TGTGCCAGCAGCTTGGGGACAAAAAGCACCGGGGAGCTGTTTTTT
CASSLGTKSTGELFF
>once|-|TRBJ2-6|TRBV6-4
TGTGCCAGACAAACCCAGGCCTCTGGGGCCAACGTCCTGACTTTC
CARQTQASGANVLTF
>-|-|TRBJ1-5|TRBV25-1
TGTGCCAGCAGTAGGGCAGGCGGTTATAGCAATCAGCCCCAGCATTTT
CASSRAGGYSNQPQHF
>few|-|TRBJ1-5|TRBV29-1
TGCAGCGTTGGAAAGGGGGAGGGCCAGCCCCAGCATTTT
CSVGKGEGQPQHF
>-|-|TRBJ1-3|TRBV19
TGTGCCAGTACGGGGGCTCCCTCTGGAAACACCATATATTTT
CASTGAPSGNTIYF
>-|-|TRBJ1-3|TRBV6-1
TGTGCCAGCAGTGCTCAACAGTCTACTGGAAACACCATATATTTT
CASSAQQSTGNTIYF
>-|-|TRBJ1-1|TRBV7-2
TGTGCCAGCAGCTTAGATGGGAGGATGAGTAGTGAAGCTTTCTTT
CASSLDGRMSSEAFF
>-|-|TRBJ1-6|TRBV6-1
TGTGCCAGCAGTGAAAGAGGGGCTGATGATTCACCCCTCCACTTT
CASSERGADDSPLHF
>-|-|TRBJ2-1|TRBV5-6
TGTGCCAGCAGCTTGGAGGACAGTAATGAGCAGTTCTTC
CASSLEDSNEQFF
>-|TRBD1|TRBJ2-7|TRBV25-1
TGTGCCAGCAGTGTCACAGGGGACTCCTACGAGCAGTACTTC
CASSVTGDSYEQYF
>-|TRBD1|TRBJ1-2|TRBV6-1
TGTGCCACCGAGACAGGGCCTAACTATGGCTACACCTTC
CATETGPNYGYTF
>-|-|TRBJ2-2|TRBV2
TGTGCCAGCAGTTCTACAGGGGAGCTGTTTTTT
CASSSTGELFF
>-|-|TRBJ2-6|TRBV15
TGTGCCACCAGCAGAGATCTCGCGGGGAACTCTGGGGCCAACGTCCTGACTTTC
CATSRDLAGNSGANVLTF
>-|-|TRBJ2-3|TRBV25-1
TGTGCCAGTACCAGGGTAGGGACAGATACGCAGTATTTT
CASTRVGTDTQYF
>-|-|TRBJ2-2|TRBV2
TGTGCCAGCACCAATGAGGGTCTTGACACCGGGGAGCTGTTTTTT
CASTNEGLDTGELFF
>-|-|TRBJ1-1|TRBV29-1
TGCAGGGCCGGACGGGTGAACACTGAAGCTTTCTTT
CRAGRVNTEAFF
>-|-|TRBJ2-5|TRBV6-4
TGTGCCAGCGGCAAAGAGACCCAGTACTTC
CASGKETQYF
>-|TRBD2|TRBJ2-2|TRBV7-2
TGTGCCAGCAGCCCCCCGGGAGGGAGACGGGAGCTGTTTTTT
CASSPPGGRRELFF
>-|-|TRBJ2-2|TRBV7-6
TGTGCCAGCAGCTTAGGCACGAACACCGGGGAGCTGTTTTTT
CASSLGTNTGELFF